This T cell receptor beta chain came from a study of control samples from healthy donors and cancer patients. This CDR3 is built from 16 residues. Deletions cut 5 bases from V and 7 bases from J, with 21 bases between. CDR1 is SGHTA, CDR2 FQGNSA, per germline. Libraries were prepared by immunoSEQ multiplex PCR; TCRdb keeps only in-frame clonotypes and omits some of them. This repertoire shows about 120,000 clones, about 91% found once; its top ten account for around 3.4%. The material sequenced was blood. The V gene is TRBV7-2, the J gene TRBJ1-5; tentative D call: TRBD1 (5 bases). This TCR was sampled from a man aged 40-50 years in good health. The CDR3 sequence: CASSTRGTQRGQPQHF. Here the CDR3 DNA reads TGTGCCAGCAGCACCCGCGGGACGCAGAGGGGCCAGCCCCAGCATTTT.